The 3 T cell receptor beta chains below all came from one sample that was sequenced in a study of cytomegalovirus exposure and HLA in healthy donors. Data came from immunoSEQ multiplex PCR; TCRdb stores just in-frame clones and leaves some out. The data hold 180,000 or so clones, with about 89% observed a single time. Source material: PBMCs. The source is a man younger than 30 in good health and CMV-seropositive.

CDR3 in DNA: TGTGCCAGCAGCTTTTGGCCCTACGAGCAGTACTTC. Protein: CASSFWPYEQYF. The chain employs TRBV7-9 and TRBJ2-7, with D unclear. The CDR3 consists of 12 residues. Trimming took 3 bases from V and 2 from J, leaving 5 bases between them. In germline, CDR1 is SEHNR, CDR2 FQNEAQ (reference sequence).

This clone was seen many times. The chain links TRBV11-2 to TRBJ1-5; 7 bases map to TRBD1. Trimming cost V 3 bases and J 7 bases; bases outside gene matches: 3. The CDR3 has 13 amino acids. Germline CDR1 is SGHAT and CDR2 is FQNNGV. The CDR3 nucleotides are TGTGCCAGCAGCTTTGGGACAGCCCAGCCCCAGCATTTT. Amino acids: CASSFGTAQPQHF.

The chain joins TRBV7-3 to TRBJ2-6; D uncertain. The ends were cut back, 5 bases at V and 0 bases at J, with 11 bases in the middle. The length of the CDR3 is 16 residues. The germline CDR1 and CDR2 sequences are SGHTA and FQGTGA. The CDR3 protein is CASSPSPSSGANVLTF. CDR3 nucleotide sequence: TGTGCCAGCAGCCCTAGTCCCTCCTCTGGGGCCAACGTCCTGACTTTC.